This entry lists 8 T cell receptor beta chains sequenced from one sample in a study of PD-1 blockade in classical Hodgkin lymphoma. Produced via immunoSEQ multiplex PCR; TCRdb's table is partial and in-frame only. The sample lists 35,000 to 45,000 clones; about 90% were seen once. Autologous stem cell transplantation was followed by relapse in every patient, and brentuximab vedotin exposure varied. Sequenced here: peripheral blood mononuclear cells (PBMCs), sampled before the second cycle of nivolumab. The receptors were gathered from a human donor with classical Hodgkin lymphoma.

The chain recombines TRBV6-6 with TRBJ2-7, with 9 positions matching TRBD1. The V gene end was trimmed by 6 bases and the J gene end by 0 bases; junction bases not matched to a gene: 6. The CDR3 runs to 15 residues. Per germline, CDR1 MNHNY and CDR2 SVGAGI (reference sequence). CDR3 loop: CASRNPGQGSYEQYF. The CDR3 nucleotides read TGTGCCAGCAGAAATCCGGGACAGGGCTCCTACGAGCAGTACTTC.

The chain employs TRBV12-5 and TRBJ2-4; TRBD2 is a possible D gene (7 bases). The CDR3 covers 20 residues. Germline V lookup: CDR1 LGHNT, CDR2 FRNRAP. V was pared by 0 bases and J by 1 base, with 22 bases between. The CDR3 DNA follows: TGTGCTAGTGGTTTGGTACCGAAGGGGGGAGGGGAGACGGCCAAAAACATTCAGTACTTC. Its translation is CASGLVPKGGGETAKNIQYF.

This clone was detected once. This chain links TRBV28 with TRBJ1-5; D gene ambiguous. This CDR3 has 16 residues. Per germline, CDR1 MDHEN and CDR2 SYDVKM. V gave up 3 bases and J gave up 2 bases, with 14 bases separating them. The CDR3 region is CASSFGEALGNQPQHF. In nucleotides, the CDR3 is TGTGCCAGCAGTTTCGGGGAGGCTTTGGGCAATCAGCCCCAGCATTTT.

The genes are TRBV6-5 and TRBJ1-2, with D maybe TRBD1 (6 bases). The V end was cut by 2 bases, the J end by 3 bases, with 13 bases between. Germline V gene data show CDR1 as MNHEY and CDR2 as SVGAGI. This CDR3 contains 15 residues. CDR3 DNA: TGTGCCAGCAGTTACGTGGTACAGGGCTACTATGGCTACACCTTC. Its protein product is CASSYVVQGYYGYTF.

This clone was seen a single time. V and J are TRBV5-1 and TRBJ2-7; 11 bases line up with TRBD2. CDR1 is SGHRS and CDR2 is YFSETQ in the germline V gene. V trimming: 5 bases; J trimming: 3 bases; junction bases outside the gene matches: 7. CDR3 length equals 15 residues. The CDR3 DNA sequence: TGCGCCAGCAGTCGGACCGGGACTAGCGGCTACGAGCAGTACTTC. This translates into CASSRTGTSGYEQYF.

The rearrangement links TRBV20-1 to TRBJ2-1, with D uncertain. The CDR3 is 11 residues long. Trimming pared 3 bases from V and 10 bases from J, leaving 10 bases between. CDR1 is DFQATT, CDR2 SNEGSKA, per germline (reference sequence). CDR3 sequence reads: CSASRQREQFF. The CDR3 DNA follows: TGCAGTGCTAGTAGGCAGCGCGAGCAGTTCTTC.

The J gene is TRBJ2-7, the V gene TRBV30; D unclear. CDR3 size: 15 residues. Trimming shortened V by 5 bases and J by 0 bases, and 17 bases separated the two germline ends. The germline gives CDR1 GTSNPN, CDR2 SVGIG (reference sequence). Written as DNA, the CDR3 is TGTGCCTGGGTACCTAAATCCTGGAGCTCCTACGAGCAGTACTTC. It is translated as CAWVPKSWSSYEQYF. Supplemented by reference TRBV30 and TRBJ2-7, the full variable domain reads SQTIHQWPATLVQPVGSPLSLECTVEGTSNPNLYWYRQAAGRGLQLLFYSVGIGQISSEVPQNLSASRPQDRQFILSSKKLLLSDSGFYLCAWVPKSWSSYEQYFGPGTRLTVT.

CDR3 DNA: TGTGCCAGCAGCAAGGTAAAACAGCCCAATCAGCCCCAGCATTTT. Encoded protein: CASSKVKQPNQPQHF. V is TRBV21-1 and J is TRBJ1-5; the DNA was not compared with TRBD1, the D call given in the table. TRBV21-1 is a pseudogene segment. The CDR3 consists of 15 residues.